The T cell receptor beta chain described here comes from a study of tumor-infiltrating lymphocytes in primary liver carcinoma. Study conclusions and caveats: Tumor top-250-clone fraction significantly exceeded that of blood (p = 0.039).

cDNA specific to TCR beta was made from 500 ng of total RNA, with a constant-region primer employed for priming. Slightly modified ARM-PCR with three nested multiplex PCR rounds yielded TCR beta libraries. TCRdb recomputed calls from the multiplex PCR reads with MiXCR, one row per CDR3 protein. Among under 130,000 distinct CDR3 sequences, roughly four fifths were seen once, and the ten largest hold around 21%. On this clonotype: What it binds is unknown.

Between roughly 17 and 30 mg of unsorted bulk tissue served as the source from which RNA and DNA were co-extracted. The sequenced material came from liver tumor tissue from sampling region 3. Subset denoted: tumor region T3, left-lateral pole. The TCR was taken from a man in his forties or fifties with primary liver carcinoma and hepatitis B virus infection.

Here the CDR3 DNA reads TGTGCCAGCAGCTTACTAGGACTAGCGGTTGCCACAGATACGCAGTATTTT. It encodes CASSLLGLAVATDTQYF. The V gene is TRBV5-4, the J gene TRBJ2-3, with 10 bases fitting TRBD2. The CDR3 is 17 residues long. V trimming: 2 bases; J trimming: 2 bases; junction bases outside the gene matches: 8. The germline V gene encodes CDR1 SGHNT and CDR2 YYREEE (reference sequence). Using reference TRBV5-4 and TRBJ2-3 for the parts outside the CDR3, the full variable domain is ETGVTQSPTHLIKTRGQQVTLRCSSQSGHNTVSWYQQALGQGPQFIFQYYREEENGRGNFPPRFSGLQFPNYSSELNVNALELDDSALYLCASSLLGLAVATDTQYFGPGTRLTVL.